The clone carrying this T cell receptor beta chain has a count of ten or more. TCRdb called the RACE reads again in MiXCR, with one record for every CDR3 protein. The sample includes about 82,000 distinct CDR3 sequences, 10% to 15% of them seen just once. The sample originates from a study of human T cells and chemical hapten exposure. The time point here: patch test 3, about 24 weeks after DPC sensitization. As for treatment: therapeutic diphenylcyclopropenone sensitization with weekly scalp DPC. The CDR3 runs 16 residues. Losses at the gene ends were 1 base for V and 3 bases for J; bases not matched to a gene: 9. Germline CDR1 DFQATT, CDR2 SNEGSKA (reference sequence).

V is TRBV20-1 and J is TRBJ2-1; 7 bases align to TRBD2. The source was whole blood, collected in connection with sensitization to the hapten diphenylcyclopropenone (DPC). The source is a woman between 45 and 65 years old with alopecia areata. Some clones in this sample may be carry-over from other donors' samples. This CDR3 reads CSARVSSGPGYNEQFF. The CDR3 DNA follows: TGCAGTGCTAGAGTCTCTAGCGGTCCCGGCTACAATGAGCAGTTCTTC.